The 17 T cell receptor beta chains given below trace back to one sample, sequenced in a study. TCRdb reprocessed the 5' RACE reads with MiXCR, giving one entry per CDR3 protein. Counted here are more than 6,000 distinct CDR3 sequences, 50% occurring once; the ten biggest clones make up 3%. Sequenced sample: naive CD4+ T cells sorted from a lymph node. Subset given: naive CD4+ T cells, CD4+CD45RA+CD25-. The receptors shown here come from a female donor with breast cancer.

This chain links TRBV4-2 with TRBJ1-6, with D tentatively TRBD1 (5 bases). Trimming removed 2 bases from V and 13 bases from J, with 18 bases in between. This CDR3 region has 15 residues. Germline V gives CDR1 LGHNA, CDR2 YNFKEQ. The CDR3 spells CASSQPDGTGSPLHF. The CDR3 nucleotides read TGTGCCAGCAGCCAACCGGACGGGACGGGGTCTCCCCTCCACTTT.

This clonotype is a singleton in its sample. Here the CDR3 reads CASSPHPPGVKNNGQFF. DNA of the CDR3: TGTGCCAGCAGCCCCCATCCCCCCGGGGTGAAGAACAATGGGCAGTTCTTC. This chain links TRBV21-1 with TRBJ2-1; the DNA was not compared with TRBD1, the D call given in the table. TRBV21-1 has pseudogene status. CDR3 length equals 17 residues.

The chain recombines TRBV20-1 with TRBJ2-7; D might be TRBD1 (6 bases). Trimming stripped 5 bases from V and 0 bases from J, with 14 bases between. Germline values: CDR1 DFQATT, CDR2 SNEGSKA (reference sequence). This CDR3 has 14 residues. CDR3 DNA sequence: TGCAGTGCTCGGGACACACGGCTCTCCTACGAGCAGTACTTC. Its protein is CSARDTRLSYEQYF.

This clonotype was detected a few times. The DNA for the CDR3 is TGTGCCAGCAGCCAACGGGGGACTAACACCGGGGAGCTGTTTTTT. Its protein product is CASSQRGTNTGELFF. This chain uses TRBV4-2 with TRBJ2-2, with D possibly matching TRBD2 (6 bases). Trimming stripped 2 bases from V and 2 bases from J, with 9 bases between. The CDR3 contains 15 residues. Germline CDR1 is LGHNA and CDR2 is YNFKEQ.

The chain combines TRBV5-4 with TRBJ1-5; D is unresolved. Germline CDR1 reads SGHNT; CDR2 reads YYREEE (reference sequence). This CDR3 has 13 amino acids. V lost 3 bases to trimming and J lost 3 bases, with 7 bases between them. CDR3 region: CASSSEPNQPQHF. The CDR3 nucleotides read TGTGCCAGCAGCTCAGAGCCCAATCAGCCCCAGCATTTT.

CDR3 DNA sequence: TGCAGTGCTAGACCTCAGGGGGGGGGAGCTTTCTTT. It specifies CSARPQGGGAFF. The genes are TRBV20-1 and TRBJ1-1; 7 bases fit TRBD1. Germline CDR1 reads DFQATT; CDR2 reads SNEGSKA (reference sequence). There are 12 residues in the CDR3. The V segment lost 2 bases and the J segment 10 bases; nucleotides outside the gene matches: 7.

The chain combines TRBV12-3 or TRBV12-4 with TRBJ2-1; maybe TRBD1 (7 bases). The CDR3 consists of 14 residues. Trimming cost V 7 bases and J 9 bases, with 19 bases left between them. CDR3 DNA: TGTGCCAGCAATATCGACAGGGTCGGGGGTGAGCAGTTCTTC. Protein product: CASNIDRVGGEQFF.

The chain combines TRBV6-6 with TRBJ1-2; possible D gene TRBD1, 5 bases. Germline CDR1 reads MNHNY; CDR2 reads SVGAGI (reference sequence). The V and J ends lost 5 bases and 2 bases respectively, with 9 bases between them. The length of the CDR3 is 13 residues. Here the CDR3 DNA reads TGTGCCAGCAGTACCGACAGAAACTATGGCTACACCTTC. Translated: CASSTDRNYGYTF.

As concerns this clonotype: An end of the junction differs from the germline gene, which may be a read error. V and J are TRBV5-1 and TRBJ2-3; perhaps TRBD1 as D (6 bases). The CDR3 loop spans 15 amino acids. Germline values: CDR1 SGHRS, CDR2 YFSETQ. Here the CDR3 DNA reads TGTGCCAGCAGCCTCGCCGTGGGGGCTCAAGATACGCAGTATTTT. Amino acids: CASSLAVGAQDTQYF.

There are a few counts of this clonotype. This chain connects TRBV7-6 to TRBJ2-5; D might be TRBD1 (6 bases). Trimming took off 5 bases at V and 5 bases at J, with 18 bases between the two ends. The CDR3 spans 15 residues. Germline V gene lookup returns CDR1 SGHVS and CDR2 FNYEAQ. The CDR3 here is CASSRRGTPEETQYF. DNA for the CDR3: TGTGCCAGCAGCAGGCGAGGGACACCGGAGGAGACCCAGTACTTC.

V is TRBV7-6 and J is TRBJ2-1; no clear D gene. V gave up 3 bases and J gave up 3 bases, with 12 bases separating them. Germline V gene data show CDR1 as SGHVS and CDR2 as FNYEAQ. The CDR3 has 15 residues. CDR3 sequence: CASSFESTFYNEQFF. The DNA for the CDR3 is TGTGCCAGCAGCTTTGAGTCTACATTCTACAATGAGCAGTTCTTC. Combining the CDR3 with reference TRBV7-6 and TRBJ2-1 gives the whole variable domain GAGVSQSPRYKVTKRGQDVALRCDPISGHVSLYWYRQALGQGPEFLTYFNYEAQQDKSGLPNDRFSAERPEGSISTLTIQRTEQRDSAMYRCASSFESTFYNEQFFGPGTRLTVL.

Regarding this clonotype: At one end, the junction sequence differs from germline, possibly due to a read error. The V gene is TRBV7-2, the J gene TRBJ2-2; 7 bases fit TRBD1. This CDR3 has 16 amino acids. Germline CDR1 SGHTA, CDR2 FQGNSA. The CDR3 DNA follows: TGTGCCAGCAGCATAGCCGGGACAGCGAACACCGGGGAGCTGTTTTTT. This encodes CASSIAGTANTGELFF.

J is TRBJ1-1 and V is TRBV20-1; 9 nucleotides match TRBD1. V dropped 0 bases and J dropped 4; count of bases not matched to a gene: 9. The CDR3 is 16 residues long. Germline loops: CDR1 DFQATT, CDR2 SNEGSKA (reference sequence). CDR3 sequence: CSARDSGTGTGTEAFF. CDR3 sequence (DNA): TGCAGTGCTAGAGATTCGGGGACAGGGACCGGCACTGAAGCTTTCTTT.

The chain recombines TRBV19 with TRBJ1-1, with D perhaps matching TRBD1 (6 bases). The length of the CDR3 is 15 residues. Trimming left V 1 base short and J 0 bases short, with 9 bases between. Germline V gene data show CDR1 as LNHDA and CDR2 as SQIVND (reference sequence). CDR3: CASSIGWDMNTEAFF. In nucleotides, the CDR3 is TGTGCCAGTAGTATAGGTTGGGACATGAACACTGAAGCTTTCTTT.

The chain combines TRBV12-3 or TRBV12-4 with TRBJ2-5; D uncertain. The CDR3 sequence is 11 residues long. V lost 3 bases, J lost 4 bases, and 3 bases lay in between. DNA for the CDR3: TGTGCCAGCAGTTTTGGAGAGACCCAGTACTTC. Translating gives CASSFGETQYF.

Concerning this clonotype: Just one base apart from a much larger clone, this may be a read error. This sequence joins TRBV20-1 and TRBJ2-3; TRBD2 matches 12 bases. The CDR3 is made up of 18 amino acids. Germline V gene lookup returns CDR1 DFQATT and CDR2 SNEGSKA (reference sequence). The CDR3 spells CSARVASGRATSTGTQYF. CDR3 in DNA: TGCAGTGCTAGGGTGGCTAGCGGGAGGGCCACAAGCACAGGTACGCAGTATTTT.

Concerning this clonotype: One end of the junction is discordant with germline, which a read error may explain. The CDR3 region has the DNA TGTGCCATCAGTGGCCTTCTCCAAGGGTATGAAAAACTGTTTTTT. This codes for CAISGLLQGYEKLFF. V gene TRBV6-6 combines with J gene TRBJ1-4; D gene ambiguous. The CDR3 runs to 15 residues. Germline V gene data show CDR1 as MNHNY and CDR2 as SVGAGI (reference sequence).